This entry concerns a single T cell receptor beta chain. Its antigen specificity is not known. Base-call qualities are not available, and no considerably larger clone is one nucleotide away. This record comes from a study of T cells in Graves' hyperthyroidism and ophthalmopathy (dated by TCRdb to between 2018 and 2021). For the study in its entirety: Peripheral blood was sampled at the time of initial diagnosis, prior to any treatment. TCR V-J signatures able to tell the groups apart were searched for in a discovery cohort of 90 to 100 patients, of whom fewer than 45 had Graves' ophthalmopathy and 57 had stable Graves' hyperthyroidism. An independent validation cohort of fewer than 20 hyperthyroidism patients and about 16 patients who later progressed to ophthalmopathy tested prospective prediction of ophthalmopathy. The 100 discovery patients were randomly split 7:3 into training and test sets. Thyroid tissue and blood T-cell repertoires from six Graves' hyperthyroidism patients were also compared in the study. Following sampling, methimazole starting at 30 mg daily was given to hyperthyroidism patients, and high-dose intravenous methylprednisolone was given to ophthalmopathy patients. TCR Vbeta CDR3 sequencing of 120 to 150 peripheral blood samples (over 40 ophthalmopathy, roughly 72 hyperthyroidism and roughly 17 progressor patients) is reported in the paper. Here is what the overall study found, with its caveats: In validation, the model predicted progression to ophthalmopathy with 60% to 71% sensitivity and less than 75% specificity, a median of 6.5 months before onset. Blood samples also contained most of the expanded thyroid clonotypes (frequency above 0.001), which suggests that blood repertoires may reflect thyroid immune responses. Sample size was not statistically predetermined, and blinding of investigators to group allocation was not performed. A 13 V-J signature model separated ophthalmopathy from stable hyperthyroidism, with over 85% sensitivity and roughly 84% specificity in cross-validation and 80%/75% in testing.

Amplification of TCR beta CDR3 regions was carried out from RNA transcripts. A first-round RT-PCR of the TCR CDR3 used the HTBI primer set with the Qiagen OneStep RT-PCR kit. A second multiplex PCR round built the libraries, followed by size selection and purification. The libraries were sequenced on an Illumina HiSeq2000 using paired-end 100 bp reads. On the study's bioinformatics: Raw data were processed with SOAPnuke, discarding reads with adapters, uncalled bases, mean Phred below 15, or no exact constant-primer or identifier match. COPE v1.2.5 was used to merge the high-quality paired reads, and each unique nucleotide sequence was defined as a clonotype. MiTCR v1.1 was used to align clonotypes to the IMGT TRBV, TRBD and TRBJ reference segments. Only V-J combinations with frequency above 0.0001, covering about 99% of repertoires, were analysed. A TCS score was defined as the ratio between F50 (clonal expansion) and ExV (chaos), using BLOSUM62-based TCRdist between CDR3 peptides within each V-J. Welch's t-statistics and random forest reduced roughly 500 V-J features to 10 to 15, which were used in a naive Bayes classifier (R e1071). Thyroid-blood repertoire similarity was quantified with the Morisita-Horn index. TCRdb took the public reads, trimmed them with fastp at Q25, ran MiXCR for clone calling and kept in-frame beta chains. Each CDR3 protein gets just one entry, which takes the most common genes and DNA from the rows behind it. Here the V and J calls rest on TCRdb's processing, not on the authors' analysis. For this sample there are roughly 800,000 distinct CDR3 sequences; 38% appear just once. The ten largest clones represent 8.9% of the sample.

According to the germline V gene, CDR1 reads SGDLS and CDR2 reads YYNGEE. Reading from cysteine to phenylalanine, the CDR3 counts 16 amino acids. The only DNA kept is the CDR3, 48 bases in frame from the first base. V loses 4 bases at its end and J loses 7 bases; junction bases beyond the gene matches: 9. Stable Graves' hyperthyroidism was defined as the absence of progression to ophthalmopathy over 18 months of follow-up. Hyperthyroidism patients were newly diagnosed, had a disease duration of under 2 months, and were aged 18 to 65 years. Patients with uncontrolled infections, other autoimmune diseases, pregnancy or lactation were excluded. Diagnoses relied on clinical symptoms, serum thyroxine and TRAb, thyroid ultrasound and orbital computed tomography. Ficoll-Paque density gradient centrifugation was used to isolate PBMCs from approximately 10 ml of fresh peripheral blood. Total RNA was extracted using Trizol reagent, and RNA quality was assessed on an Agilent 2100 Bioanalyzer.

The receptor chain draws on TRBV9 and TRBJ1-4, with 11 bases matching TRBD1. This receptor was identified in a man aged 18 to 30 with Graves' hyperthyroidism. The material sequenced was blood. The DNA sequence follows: TGTGCCAGCAGCCCAAGGACAGGGGGCTTCGGTGAAAAACTGTTTTTT. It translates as CASSPRTGGFGEKLFF.